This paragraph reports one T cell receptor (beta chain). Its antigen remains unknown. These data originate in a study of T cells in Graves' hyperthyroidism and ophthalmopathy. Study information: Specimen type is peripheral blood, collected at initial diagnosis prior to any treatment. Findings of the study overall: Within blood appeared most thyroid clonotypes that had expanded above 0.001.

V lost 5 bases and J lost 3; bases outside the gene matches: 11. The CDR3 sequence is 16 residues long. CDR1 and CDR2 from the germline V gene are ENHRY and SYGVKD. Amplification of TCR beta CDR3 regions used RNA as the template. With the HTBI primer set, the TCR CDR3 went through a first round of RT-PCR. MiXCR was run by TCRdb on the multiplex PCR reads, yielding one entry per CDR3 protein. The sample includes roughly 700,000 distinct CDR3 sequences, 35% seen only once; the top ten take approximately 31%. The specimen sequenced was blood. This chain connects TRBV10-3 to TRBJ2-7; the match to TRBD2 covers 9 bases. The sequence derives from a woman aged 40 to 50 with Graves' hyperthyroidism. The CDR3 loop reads CAISFDPGLALYEQYF. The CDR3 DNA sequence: TGTGCCATCAGTTTCGACCCGGGACTAGCACTCTACGAGCAGTACTTC.